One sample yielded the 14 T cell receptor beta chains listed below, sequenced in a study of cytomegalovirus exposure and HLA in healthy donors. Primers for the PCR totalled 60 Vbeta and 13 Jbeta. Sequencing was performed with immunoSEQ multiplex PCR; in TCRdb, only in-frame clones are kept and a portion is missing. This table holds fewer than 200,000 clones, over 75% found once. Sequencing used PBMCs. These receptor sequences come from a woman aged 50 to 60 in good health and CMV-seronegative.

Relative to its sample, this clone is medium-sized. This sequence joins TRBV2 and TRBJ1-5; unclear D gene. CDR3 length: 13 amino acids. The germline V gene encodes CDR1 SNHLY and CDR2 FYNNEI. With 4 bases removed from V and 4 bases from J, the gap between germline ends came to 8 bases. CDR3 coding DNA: TGTGCCAGCAGTGTCTGGGCGAATCAGCCCCAGCATTTT. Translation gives CASSVWANQPQHF.

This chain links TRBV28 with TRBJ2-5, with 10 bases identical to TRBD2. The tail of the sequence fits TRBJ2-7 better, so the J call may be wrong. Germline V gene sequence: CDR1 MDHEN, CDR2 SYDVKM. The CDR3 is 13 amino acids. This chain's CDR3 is CASSFSGRNEQYF. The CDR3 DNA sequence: TGTGCCAGCAGTTTTAGCGGGAGGAACGAGCAGTACTTC.

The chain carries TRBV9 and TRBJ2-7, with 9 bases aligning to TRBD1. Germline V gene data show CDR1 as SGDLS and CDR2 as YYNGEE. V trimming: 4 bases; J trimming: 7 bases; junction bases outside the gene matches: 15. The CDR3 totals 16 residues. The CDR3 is CASSYRDRVPQREQYF. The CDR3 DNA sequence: TGTGCCAGCAGCTACCGGGACAGGGTCCCCCAGAGGGAGCAGTACTTC. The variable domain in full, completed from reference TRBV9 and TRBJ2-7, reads DSGVTQTPKHLITATGQRVTLRCSPRSGDLSVYWYQQSLDQGLQFLIQYYNGEERAKGNILERFSAQQFPDLHSELNLSSLELGDSALYFCASSYRDRVPQREQYFGPGTRLTVT.

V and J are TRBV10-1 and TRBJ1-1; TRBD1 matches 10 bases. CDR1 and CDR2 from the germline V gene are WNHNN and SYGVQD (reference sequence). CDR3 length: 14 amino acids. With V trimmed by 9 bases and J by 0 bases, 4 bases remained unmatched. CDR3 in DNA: TGCGCCAGTTTGACAGGGGGCTTGAACACTGAAGCTTTCTTT. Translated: CASLTGGLNTEAFF.

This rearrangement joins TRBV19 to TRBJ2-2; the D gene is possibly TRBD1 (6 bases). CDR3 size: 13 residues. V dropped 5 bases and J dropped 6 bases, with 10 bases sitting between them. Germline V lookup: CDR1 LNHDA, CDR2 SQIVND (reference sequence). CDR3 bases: TGTGCCAGTAGTCCAACAGGGCCCGGGGAGCTGTTTTTT. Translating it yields CASSPTGPGELFF. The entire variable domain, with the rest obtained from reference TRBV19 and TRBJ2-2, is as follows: DGGITQSPKYLFRKEGQNVTLSCEQNLNHDAMYWYRQDPGQGLRLIYYSQIVNDFQKGDIAEGYSVSREKKESFPLTVTSAQKNPTAFYLCASSPTGPGELFFGEGSRLTVL.

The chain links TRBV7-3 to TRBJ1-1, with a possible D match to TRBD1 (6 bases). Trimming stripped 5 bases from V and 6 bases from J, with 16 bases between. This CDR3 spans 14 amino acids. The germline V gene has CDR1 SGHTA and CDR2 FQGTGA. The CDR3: CASSPGHLAAEAFF. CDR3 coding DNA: TGTGCCAGCAGCCCGGGACATCTGGCCGCTGAAGCTTTCTTT.

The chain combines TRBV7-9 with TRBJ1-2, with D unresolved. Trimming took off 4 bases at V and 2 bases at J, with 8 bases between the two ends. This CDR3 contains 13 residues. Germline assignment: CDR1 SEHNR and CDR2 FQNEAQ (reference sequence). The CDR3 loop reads CASSSTLNYGYTF. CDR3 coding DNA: TGTGCCAGCAGCTCGACACTCAACTATGGCTACACCTTC.

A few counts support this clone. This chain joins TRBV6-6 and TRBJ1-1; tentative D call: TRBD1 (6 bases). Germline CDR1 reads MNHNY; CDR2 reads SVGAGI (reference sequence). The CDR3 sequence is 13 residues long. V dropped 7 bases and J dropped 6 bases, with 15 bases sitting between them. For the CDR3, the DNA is TGTGCCAGCACTCAGGGGAGTAGCTCTGAAGCTTTCTTT. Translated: CASTQGSSSEAFF.

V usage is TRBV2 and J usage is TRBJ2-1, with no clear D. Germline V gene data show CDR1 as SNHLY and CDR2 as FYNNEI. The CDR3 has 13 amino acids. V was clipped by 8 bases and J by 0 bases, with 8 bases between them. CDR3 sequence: CASYFSSYNEQFF. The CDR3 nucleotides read TGTGCCAGCTATTTCAGCTCCTACAATGAGCAGTTCTTC.

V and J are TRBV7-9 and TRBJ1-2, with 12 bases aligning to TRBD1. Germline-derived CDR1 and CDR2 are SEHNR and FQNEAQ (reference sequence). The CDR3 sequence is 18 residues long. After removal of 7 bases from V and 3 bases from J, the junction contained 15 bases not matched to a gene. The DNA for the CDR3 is TGTGCCAGCACCTCTCTAATGGGACAGGGGGCGCGGTACTATGGCTACACCTTC. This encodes CASTSLMGQGARYYGYTF.

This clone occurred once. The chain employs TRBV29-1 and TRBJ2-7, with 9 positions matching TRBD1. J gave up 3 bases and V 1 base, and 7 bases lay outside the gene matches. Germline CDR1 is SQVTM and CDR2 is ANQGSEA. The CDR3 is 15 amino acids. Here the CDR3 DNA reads TGCAGCGTTGAAGGACTGACGACAGGGGGCTACGAGCAGTACTTC. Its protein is CSVEGLTTGGYEQYF.

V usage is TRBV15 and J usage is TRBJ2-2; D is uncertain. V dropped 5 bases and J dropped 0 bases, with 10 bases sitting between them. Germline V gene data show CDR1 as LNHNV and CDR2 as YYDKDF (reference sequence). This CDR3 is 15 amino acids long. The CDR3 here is CATSVRQANTGELFF. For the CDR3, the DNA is TGTGCCACCAGCGTCAGACAAGCGAACACCGGGGAGCTGTTTTTT. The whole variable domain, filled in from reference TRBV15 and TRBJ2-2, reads DAMVIQNPRYQVTQFGKPVTLSCSQTLNHNVMYWYQQKSSQAPKLLFHYYDKDFNNEADTPDNFQSRRPNTSFCFLDIRSPGLGDTAMYLCATSVRQANTGELFFGEGSRLTVL.

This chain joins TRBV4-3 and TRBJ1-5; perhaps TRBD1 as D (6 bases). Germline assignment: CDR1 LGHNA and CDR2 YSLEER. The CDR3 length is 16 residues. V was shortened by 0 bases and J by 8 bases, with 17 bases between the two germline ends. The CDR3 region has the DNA TGCGCCAGCAGCCAAGATTTTAGACAGGACCAGGAGCCCCAGCATTTT. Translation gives CASSQDFRQDQEPQHF.

This CDR3 is CATLYEQYF. The CDR3 coding sequence is TGTGCCACCCTGTACGAGCAGTACTTC. The chain uses TRBV3-2 and TRBJ2-7; TRBD2, the table's D call, was not compared with the DNA. TRBV3-2 is listed as a pseudogene. CDR3 length: 9 residues.